The TCR beta chain described here comes from a study of CD8+CD57+ T cells in acquired aplastic anemia. CDR3 size: 14 residues. V lost 6 bases to trimming and J lost 2 bases; unmatched junction nucleotides: 10. Germline V gene sequence: CDR1 DFQATT, CDR2 SNEGSKA (reference sequence). Genomic DNA was employed as the template in profiling TCR beta VDJ and CDR3. TCRdb redid the calling of the reads with MiXCR, one entry per CDR3 protein. The sample includes hundreds of thousands of distinct CDR3 sequences, roughly 59% of them seen just once. Patients picked for sequencing had shown CD8+CD57+ cell expansion detected by flow cytometry.

The sequence was collected from a human donor with aplastic anemia. The chain has TRBV20-1 and TRBJ2-7; 7 positions match TRBD2. Material: sorted CD4+, CD8+, or CD8+CD57+ T cells (not recorded which) from PBMCs. CDR3 loop: CSAELGGATYEQYF. As DNA, the CDR3 is TGCAGTGCAGAATTGGGAGGGGCCACCTACGAGCAGTACTTC.